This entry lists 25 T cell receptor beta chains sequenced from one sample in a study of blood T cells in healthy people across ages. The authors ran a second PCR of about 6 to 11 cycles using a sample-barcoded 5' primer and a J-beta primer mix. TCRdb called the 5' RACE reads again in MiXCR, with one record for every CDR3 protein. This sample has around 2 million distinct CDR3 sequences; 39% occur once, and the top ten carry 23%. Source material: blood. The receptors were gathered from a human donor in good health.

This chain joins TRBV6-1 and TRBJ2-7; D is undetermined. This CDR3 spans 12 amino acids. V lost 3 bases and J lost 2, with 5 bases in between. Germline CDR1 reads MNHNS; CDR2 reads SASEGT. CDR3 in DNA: TGTGCCAGCAGTGATCCCCCCTACGAGCAGTACTTC. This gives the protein CASSDPPYEQYF.

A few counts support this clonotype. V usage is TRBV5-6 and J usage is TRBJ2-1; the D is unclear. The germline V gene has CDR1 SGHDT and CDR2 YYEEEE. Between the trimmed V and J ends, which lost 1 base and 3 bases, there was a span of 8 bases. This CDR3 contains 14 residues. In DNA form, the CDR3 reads TGTGCCAGCAGCTTGTACAGCGTCTACAATGAGCAGTTCTTC. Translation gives CASSLYSVYNEQFF.

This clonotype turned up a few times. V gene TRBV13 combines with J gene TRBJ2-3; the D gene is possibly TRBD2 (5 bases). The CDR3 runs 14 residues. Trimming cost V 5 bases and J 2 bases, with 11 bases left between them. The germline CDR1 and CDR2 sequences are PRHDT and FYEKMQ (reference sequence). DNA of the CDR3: TGTGCCAGCAGCCGGAGCGGAACCACAGATACGCAGTATTTT. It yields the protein CASSRSGTTDTQYF.

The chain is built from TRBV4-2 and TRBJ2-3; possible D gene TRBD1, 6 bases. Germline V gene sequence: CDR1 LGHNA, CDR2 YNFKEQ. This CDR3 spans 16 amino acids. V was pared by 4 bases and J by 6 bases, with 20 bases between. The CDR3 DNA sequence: TGTGCCAGCAGCCCAGGGACAAGGGGTGAGGAGGATACGCAGTATTTT. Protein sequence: CASSPGTRGEEDTQYF.

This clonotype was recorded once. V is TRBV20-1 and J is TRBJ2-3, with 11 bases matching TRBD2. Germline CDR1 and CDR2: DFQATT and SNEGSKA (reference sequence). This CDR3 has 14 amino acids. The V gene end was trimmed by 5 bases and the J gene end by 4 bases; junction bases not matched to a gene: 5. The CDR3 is CSAHGTSGADTQYF. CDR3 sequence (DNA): TGCAGTGCTCACGGGACTAGCGGCGCAGATACGCAGTATTTT.

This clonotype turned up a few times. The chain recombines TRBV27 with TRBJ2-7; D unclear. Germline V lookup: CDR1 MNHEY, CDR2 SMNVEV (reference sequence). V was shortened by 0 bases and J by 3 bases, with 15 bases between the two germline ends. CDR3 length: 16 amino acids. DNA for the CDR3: TGTGCCAGCAGTTTATCGGGTACGCCGCCCCTCTACGAGCAGTACTTC. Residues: CASSLSGTPPLYEQYF.

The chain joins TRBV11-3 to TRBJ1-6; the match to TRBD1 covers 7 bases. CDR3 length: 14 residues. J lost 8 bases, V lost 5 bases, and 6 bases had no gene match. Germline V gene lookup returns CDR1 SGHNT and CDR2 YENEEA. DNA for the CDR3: TGTGCCAGCAGCCGCATCACAGGGGATTCACCCCTCCACTTT. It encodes CASSRITGDSPLHF.

The CDR3 DNA reads as TGTGCCAGCAGCTCCCGGACTAGCGGGACCTACAATGAGCAGTTCTTC. Amino acid sequence: CASSSRTSGTYNEQFF. V usage is TRBV3-1 and J usage is TRBJ2-1; TRBD2 aligns across 12 bases. The CDR3 is made up of 16 amino acids. Germline V CDR1 and CDR2: LGHDT, YNNKEL (reference sequence). V was pared by 5 bases and J by 2 bases, with 4 bases of the junction left unmatched.

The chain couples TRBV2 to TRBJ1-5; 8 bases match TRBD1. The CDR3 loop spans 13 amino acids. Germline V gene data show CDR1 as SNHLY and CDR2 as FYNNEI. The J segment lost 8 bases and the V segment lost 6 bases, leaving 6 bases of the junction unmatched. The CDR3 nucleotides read TGTGCCAGCAGGGACAGGGAATCAAAGCCCCAGCATTTT. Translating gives CASRDRESKPQHF.

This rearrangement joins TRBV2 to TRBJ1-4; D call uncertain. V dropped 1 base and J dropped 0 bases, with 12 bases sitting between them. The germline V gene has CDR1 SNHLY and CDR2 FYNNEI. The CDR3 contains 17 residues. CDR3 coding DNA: TGTGCCAGCAGTGAAGATGGCCGACTTGCAACTAATGAAAAACTGTTTTTT. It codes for CASSEDGRLATNEKLFF.

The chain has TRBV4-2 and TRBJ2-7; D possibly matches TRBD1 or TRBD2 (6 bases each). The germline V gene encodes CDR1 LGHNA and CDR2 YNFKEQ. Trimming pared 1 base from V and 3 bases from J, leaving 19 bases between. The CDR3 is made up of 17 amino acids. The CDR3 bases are TGTGCCAGCAGCCAAGCGGTCGGTGAGGGGGGCGTCTACGAGCAGTACTTC. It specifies CASSQAVGEGGVYEQYF.

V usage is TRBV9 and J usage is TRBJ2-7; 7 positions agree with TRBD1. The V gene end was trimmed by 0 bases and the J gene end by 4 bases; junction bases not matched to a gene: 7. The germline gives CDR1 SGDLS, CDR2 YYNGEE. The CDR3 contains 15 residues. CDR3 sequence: CASSVAPQGTYEQYF. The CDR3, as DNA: TGTGCCAGCAGCGTAGCTCCACAGGGGACATACGAGCAGTACTTC.

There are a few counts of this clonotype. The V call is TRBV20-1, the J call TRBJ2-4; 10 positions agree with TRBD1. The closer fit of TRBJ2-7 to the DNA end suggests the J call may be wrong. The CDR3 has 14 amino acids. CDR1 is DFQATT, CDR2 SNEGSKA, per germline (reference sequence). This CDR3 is CSARGDRGPYEQYF. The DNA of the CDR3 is TGCAGTGCTAGAGGTGACAGGGGGCCATACGAGCAGTACTTC.

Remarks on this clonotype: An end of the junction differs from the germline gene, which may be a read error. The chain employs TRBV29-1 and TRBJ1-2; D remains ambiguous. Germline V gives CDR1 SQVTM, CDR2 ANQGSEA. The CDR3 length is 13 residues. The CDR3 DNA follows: TGCAGTGTTGAAGACGCCAGAGTGTATGGCTACACCTTC. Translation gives CSVEDARVYGYTF.

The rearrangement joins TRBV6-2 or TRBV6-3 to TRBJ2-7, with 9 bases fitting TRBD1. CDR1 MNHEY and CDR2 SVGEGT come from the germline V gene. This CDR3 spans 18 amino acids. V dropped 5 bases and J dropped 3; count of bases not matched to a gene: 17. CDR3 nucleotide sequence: TGTGCCAGCAGTCGGGGACAGGGAAGGAATTTAGACGACTACGAGCAGTACTTC. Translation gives CASSRGQGRNLDDYEQYF.

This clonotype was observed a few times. This chain's CDR3 is CAISEGAAEAFF. As DNA, the CDR3 is TGTGCCATCAGCGAGGGGGCAGCTGAAGCTTTCTTT. This chain uses TRBV10-3 with TRBJ1-1; 7 nucleotides line up with TRBD1. V lost 6 bases to trimming and J lost 6 bases; unmatched junction nucleotides: 4. CDR1 ENHRY and CDR2 SYGVKD come from the germline V gene. The CDR3 has 12 residues.

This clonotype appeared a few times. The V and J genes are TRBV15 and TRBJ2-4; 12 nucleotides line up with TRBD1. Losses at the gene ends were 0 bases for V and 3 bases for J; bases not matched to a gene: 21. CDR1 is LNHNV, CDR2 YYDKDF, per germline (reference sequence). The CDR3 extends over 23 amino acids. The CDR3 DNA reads TGTGCCACCAGCAGAGATTTAGGGTGGAACCGGGACAGGGGGCGAAGCGGCAAAAACATTCAGTACTTC. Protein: CATSRDLGWNRDRGRSGKNIQYF.

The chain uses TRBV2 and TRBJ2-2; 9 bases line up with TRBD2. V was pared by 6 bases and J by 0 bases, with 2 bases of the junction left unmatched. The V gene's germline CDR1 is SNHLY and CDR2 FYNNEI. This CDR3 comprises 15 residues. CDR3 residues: CASRVAGANTGELFF. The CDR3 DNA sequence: TGTGCCAGCAGGGTAGCGGGAGCGAACACCGGGGAGCTGTTTTTT.

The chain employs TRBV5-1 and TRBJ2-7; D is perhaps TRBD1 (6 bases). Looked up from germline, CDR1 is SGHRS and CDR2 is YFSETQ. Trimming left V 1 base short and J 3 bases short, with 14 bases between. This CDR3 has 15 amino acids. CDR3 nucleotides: TGCGCCAGCAGCTTGATACCGGGACAATACTACGAGCAGTACTTC. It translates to CASSLIPGQYYEQYF. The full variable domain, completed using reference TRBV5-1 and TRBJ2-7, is KAGVTQTPRYLIKTRGQQVTLSCSPISGHRSVSWYQQTPGQGLQFLFEYFSETQRNKGNFPGRFSGRQFSNSRSEMNVSTLELGDSALYLCASSLIPGQYYEQYFGPGTRLTVT.

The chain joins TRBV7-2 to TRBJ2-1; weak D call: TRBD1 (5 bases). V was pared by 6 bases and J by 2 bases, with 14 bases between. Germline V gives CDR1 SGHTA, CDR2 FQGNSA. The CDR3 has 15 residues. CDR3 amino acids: CASSLAGNPYNEQFF. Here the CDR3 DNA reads TGTGCCAGCAGTTTGGCAGGGAATCCCTACAATGAGCAGTTCTTC.

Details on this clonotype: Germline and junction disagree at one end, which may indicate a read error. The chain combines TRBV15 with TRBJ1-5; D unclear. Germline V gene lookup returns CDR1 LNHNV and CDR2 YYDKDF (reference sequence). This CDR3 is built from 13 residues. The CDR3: CATSRDKAQPQHF. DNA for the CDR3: TGCGCCACCAGCAGAGATAAGGCTCAGCCCCAGCATTTT. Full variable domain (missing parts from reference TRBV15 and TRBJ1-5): DAMVIQNPRYQVTQFGKPVTLSCSQTLNHNVMYWYQQKSSQAPKLLFHYYDKDFNNEADTPDNFQSRRPNTSFCFLDIRSPGLGDTAMYLCATSRDKAQPQHFGDGTRLSIL.

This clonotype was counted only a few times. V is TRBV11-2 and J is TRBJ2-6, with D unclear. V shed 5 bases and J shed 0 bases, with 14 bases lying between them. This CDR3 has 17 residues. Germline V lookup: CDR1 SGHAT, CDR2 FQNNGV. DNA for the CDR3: TGTGCCAGCAGCACCTTCCGTGCCCGCTCTGGGGCCAACGTCCTGACTTTC. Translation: CASSTFRARSGANVLTF.

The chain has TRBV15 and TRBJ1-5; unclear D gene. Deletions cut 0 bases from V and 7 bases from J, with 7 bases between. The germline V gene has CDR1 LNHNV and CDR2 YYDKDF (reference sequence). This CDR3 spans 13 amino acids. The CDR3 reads CATSRDPKQPQHF. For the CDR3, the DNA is TGTGCCACCAGCAGAGACCCGAAGCAGCCCCAGCATTTT.

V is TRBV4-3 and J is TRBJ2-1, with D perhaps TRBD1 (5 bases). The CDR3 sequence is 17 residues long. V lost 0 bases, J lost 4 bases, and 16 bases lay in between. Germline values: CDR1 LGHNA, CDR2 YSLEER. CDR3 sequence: CASSQDLLQRGYNEQFF. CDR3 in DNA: TGCGCCAGCAGCCAAGATCTTCTCCAAAGGGGTTACAATGAGCAGTTCTTC.

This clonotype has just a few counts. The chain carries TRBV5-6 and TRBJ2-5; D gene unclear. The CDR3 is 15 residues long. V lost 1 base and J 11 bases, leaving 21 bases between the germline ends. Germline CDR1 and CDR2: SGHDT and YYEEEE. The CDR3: CASSLQLSSYNEQYF. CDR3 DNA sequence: TGTGCCAGCAGCTTGCAGCTAAGCTCCTACAATGAGCAGTACTTC.